A selection of T cell receptor beta chains follows, all from one sample in a study of cytomegalovirus exposure and HLA in healthy donors. Only in-frame clones appear in the TCRdb table, and some are missing; sequencing was by immunoSEQ multiplex PCR. The data show tens of thousands of clones, with 80% to 90% seen just once and 3% to 4% held by the top ten. The sequencing input was PBMCs. The receptors come from a woman aged 18-35 years in good health and CMV-seropositive. Both conserved end residues are part of each CDR3. The D gene is left open where the match is weak. Clone size is given for some rows only: seen once, a few or many times, or a class if the clone is expanded.

>TRBD1|TRBV6-1|TRBJ1-5|-
CASSDWGQGYMNQPQHF
TGTGCCAGCAGTGACTGGGGACAGGGCTATATGAATCAGCCCCAGCATTTT
>-|TRBV2|TRBJ2-7|-
CASSDGGNYEQYF
TGTGCCAGCAGTGACGGGGGTAACTACGAGCAGTACTTC
>-|TRBV11-2|TRBJ2-3|-
CASSLDQTSASTDTQYF
TGTGCCAGCAGCTTAGATCAGACTAGTGCTAGCACAGATACGCAGTATTTT
>-|TRBV30|TRBJ2-2|-
CAWSQTGELFF
TGTGCCTGGAGCCAGACAGGGGAGCTGTTTTTT
>TRBD1|TRBV5-6|TRBJ2-7|-
CASSAGQGSSYEQYF
TGTGCCAGCAGCGCGGGACAGGGGTCCTCCTACGAGCAGTACTTC
>TRBD1|TRBV6-1|TRBJ2-7|-
CASSDGQGIYEQYF
TGTGCCAGCAGTGATGGACAGGGTATCTACGAGCAGTACTTC
>-|TRBV21-1|TRBJ1-5|-
CASSTRENQPQHF
TGTGCCAGCAGCACGCGAGAGAATCAGCCCCAGCATTTT
>-|TRBV28|TRBJ1-1|-
CASSFYGDSEAFF
TGTGCCAGCAGTTTTTATGGAGACAGTGAAGCTTTCTTT
>-|TRBV4-1|TRBJ1-3|-
CASSQVASSGNTIYF
TGCGCCAGCAGCCAAGTCGCGAGCTCTGGAAACACCATATATTTT
>-|TRBV30|TRBJ2-3|-
CAWSVFEGAGAIGRDTQYF
TGTGCCTGGAGTGTCTTTGAAGGTGCAGGGGCCATTGGTAGAGATACGCAGTATTTT
>-|TRBV11-2|TRBJ2-5|-
CASSSLVRELKETQYF
TGTGCCAGCAGCTCTCTGGTCCGCGAATTAAAAGAGACCCAGTACTTC
>TRBD1|TRBV9|TRBJ2-1|-
CASSVVPTGGRYNEQFF
TGTGCCAGCAGCGTAGTCCCGACAGGGGGCCGCTACAATGAGCAGTTCTTC
>TRBD1|TRBV6-1|TRBJ2-7|-
CASSEPTGGKGEQYF
TGTGCCAGCAGTGAACCTACAGGGGGCAAGGGCGAGCAGTACTTC
>TRBD1|TRBV4-1|TRBJ1-4|-
CASSLIDRGELFF
TGCGCCAGCAGCCTCATCGACAGGGGGGAACTGTTTTTT
>-|TRBV27|TRBJ1-2|once
CASSLFLGASDGYTF
TGTGCCAGCAGTTTATTTCTGGGAGCAAGTGATGGCTACACCTTC
>-|TRBV29-1|TRBJ1-1|-
CSVGQLNTEAFF
TGCAGCGTTGGACAGTTGAACACTGAAGCTTTCTTT
>-|TRBV14|TRBJ2-2|-
CASSQDPALPGELFF
TGTGCCAGCAGCCAAGACCCCGCGTTGCCCGGGGAGCTGTTTTTT
>-|TRBV28|TRBJ2-3|-
CASSSFGRTTDTQYF
TGTGCCAGCAGTTCCTTCGGTCGTACCACAGATACGCAGTATTTT
>TRBD2|TRBV28|TRBJ2-3|-
CASTVAGTSTDTQYF
TGTGCCAGCACCGTAGCGGGAACTAGCACAGATACGCAGTATTTT
>-|TRBV13|TRBJ2-5|-
CASSSRGSKETQYF
TGTGCCAGCAGCTCCAGGGGTTCTAAAGAGACCCAGTACTTC
>-|TRBV13|TRBJ1-1|-
CASSLTPSARYNTEAFF
TGTGCCAGCAGCTTAACCCCCTCCGCCAGGTACAACACTGAAGCTTTCTTT
>TRBD2|TRBV30|TRBJ2-1|-
CAWSVLAGGHNEQFF
TGTGCCTGGAGTGTACTCGCGGGGGGTCACAATGAGCAGTTCTTC
>TRBD2|TRBV19|TRBJ2-5|-
CASKSGGTETQYF
TGTGCCAGTAAGTCGGGGGGAACAGAGACCCAGTACTTC
>-|TRBV11-2|TRBJ1-1|-
CASSQATLNTEAFF
TGTGCCAGCAGCCAGGCGACATTGAACACTGAAGCTTTCTTT
>TRBD2|TRBV4-1|TRBJ2-5|once
CASSHPGRDLYF
TGCGCCAGCAGCCACCCGGGGAGGGACCTCTACTTC
>TRBD1|TRBV18|TRBJ2-2|-
CASSMGQGFTGELFF
TGTGCCAGCTCAATGGGACAGGGTTTCACCGGGGAGCTGTTTTTT
>-|TRBV7-8|TRBJ1-2|-
CASSLAGGPVLNYGYTF
TGTGCCAGCAGCTTAGCGGGGGGGCCCGTACTCAACTATGGCTACACCTTC
>-|TRBV27|TRBJ1-6|-
CASNLGLQEQLHF
TGTGCCAGCAACCTCGGGCTACAGGAACAACTCCACTTT
>TRBD2|TRBV10-3|TRBJ2-1|-
CAIDRTSGRAGEPDEQFF
TGTGCCATCGATCGGACTAGCGGGAGGGCCGGTGAGCCTGATGAGCAGTTCTTC
>TRBD1|TRBV7-9|TRBJ2-3|-
CASSSTGGPDTQYF
TGTGCCAGCAGCTCGACAGGGGGCCCAGATACGCAGTATTTT
>TRBD1|TRBV28|TRBJ1-5|-
CASSIGQGGQPQHF
TGTGCCAGCAGTATCGGGCAGGGGGGACAGCCCCAGCATTTT
>TRBD1|TRBV7-9|TRBJ1-1|-
CASRKGTGGSEAFF
TGTGCCAGCAGGAAGGGGACAGGGGGCTCTGAAGCTTTCTTT
>-|TRBV30|TRBJ1-1|-
CAWRGDNESEAFF
TGTGCCTGGAGGGGGGACAACGAGAGTGAAGCTTTCTTT
>-|TRBV28|TRBJ2-7|many
CASSLGETYEQYF
TGTGCCAGCAGTTTAGGGGAGACCTACGAGCAGTACTTC